This T cell receptor (beta chain) derives from a study of spatial heterogeneity in lung cancer (dated 2019 in TCRdb). With regard to the full study: More beta-chain than alpha-chain transcripts were consistently detected, likely reflecting higher beta-chain transcript abundance. In the raw uncorrected reads, each unique combination of TCR and UMI appeared more than ten times on average. TCR alpha and beta repertoires were quantitatively compared across multiple tumor regions, matched nontumor lung and blood in non-small cell lung cancer. Nonsynonymous mutation counts, determined by whole-exome sequencing of tumor tissue, were related to TCR repertoire features. At surgery, both alpha and beta chains were TCR-sequenced in roughly 200 tumor regions, approximately 64 matched nontumor lung samples and a few dozen PBMC samples. Broad study findings and their caveats: Additional single-cell paired TCR alpha and beta sequencing was considered necessary to confirm, at a functional level, the hypothesis that regional TCRs recognize regional mutations. Ubiquitous expanded tumor TCRs were detected in blood more often at tumor resection than at routine follow-up.

This clonotype was recorded many times. It has no known antigen specificity. Per-base qualities were not stored, and no clone one base away is much larger. Being off target in a library aimed at alpha chains, this beta chain has a size of little meaning. The library relied on 5' RACE. Sequencing instrument: NextSeq 500. In the TCR library protocol, a unique molecular identifier was attached to each TCR cDNA molecule so that PCR and sequencing errors could be corrected. In the authors' own workflow: TCR identification, UMI-based error correction and CDR3 extraction were all carried out with Decombinator tools. Expanded TCRs were defined as those above a frequency of 2 per 1,000, corresponding to the top 1% of the tumor frequency distribution. Renyi diversity was calculated using the R vegan package after each repertoire was subsampled 100 times to 5,000 TCRs. CDR3 similarity networks were built from amino acid triplet string-kernel similarity, with CDR3s being connected when pairwise similarity was above 0.82. TCRdb itself trimmed the public reads at Q25 with fastp, ran MiXCR and retained productive beta chains. Each CDR3 protein appears once, grouped with its most common genes and DNA. What appears here as the V and J calls and clone size reflects TCRdb's work, not the paper's. Across this sample there are some 7,000 distinct CDR3 sequences, with 6.5% to 9% seen only once. The ten largest account for under 85% of the sample.

The CDR3 spans 14 residues, from the cysteine through the phenylalanine. Just the 42-base CDR3 DNA is kept, in frame starting at base 1. V sheds 3 bases and J sheds 3 bases, leaving 9 bases between their ends. The germline V gene (reference sequence) provides CDR1 DFQATT and CDR2 SNEGSKA. The label giving this sample's time point can be read as: sample taken at primary tumor resection. TCR sequencing used whole RNA extracted from tumor and nontumor lung tissue, or from cryopreserved PBMC samples, without cell sorting. Samples were obtained from approximately 72 patients with early-stage, untreated non-small cell lung cancer from the lung TRACERx cohort. Patients were selected for TCR sequencing only if sufficient RNA was available from at least two tumor regions.

The TCR comes from a male donor with early-stage non-small cell lung cancer. The sample consisted of PBMCs, taken at surgery. The rearrangement combines TRBV20-1 with TRBJ2-6, with TRBD2 tentatively as D gene (5 bases match). The bases are TGCAGTGCTAGGTCGGGGAATGGGGCCAACGTCCTGACTTTC. The encoded protein is CSARSGNGANVLTF.